The 18 T cell receptor beta chains listed next were all sequenced from one sample in a study of T-cell memory formation after mild COVID-19 (dated by TCRdb to about 2021). Libraries came from 5' RACE. Sequencer: Illumina NovaSeq 6000. TCRdb reworked the public reads: Q25 trimming with fastp, MiXCR clone assembly, productive beta chains retained. CDR3 protein sequences are deduplicated, and each keeps its most common genes and DNA. This sample gives hundreds of thousands of distinct CDR3 sequences in total; 25% to 30% of them show up just once. The ten largest clones add up to roughly 13% of the sample. Sequenced sample: PBMCs or a T cell subset sorted from them (not recorded which). The origin of the receptors is an adult woman who had mild COVID-19 (a few samples of this study predate the infection). The sample titles of this study are shuffled in the database, so cell type and time point are left out; the donor was told from shared clones.

V and J are TRBV6-2 or TRBV6-3 and TRBJ2-3, with 7 bases fitting TRBD2. Germline lookup yields CDR1 MNHEY and CDR2 SVGEGT. V lost 6 bases, J lost 3 bases, and 18 bases stayed unmatched. This CDR3 has 18 residues. The CDR3: CASSSPRPRGDDTDTQYF. The CDR3 coding sequence is TGTGCCAGCAGCTCCCCGCGACCCCGGGGGGACGATACAGATACGCAGTATTTT.

This clonotype turned up a few times. V and J are TRBV6-2 or TRBV6-3 and TRBJ2-3, with no clear D. The V end lost 2 bases, the J end lost 6 bases, and 6 bases lay between the germline ends. Germline V gene lookup returns CDR1 MNHEY and CDR2 SVGEGT. This CDR3 contains 12 residues. CDR3 coding DNA: TGTGCCAGCAGTTACGCCCGGGATACGCAGTATTTT. Protein: CASSYARDTQYF.

This clonotype was seen more than once but under ten times. The V gene is TRBV7-6, the J gene TRBJ2-1; TRBD2 might be the D (6 bases). CDR1 is SGHVS, CDR2 FNYEAQ, per germline. With 6 bases removed from V and 5 bases from J, the gap between germline ends came to 14 bases. The CDR3 length is 14 residues. CDR3 region: CASRHRGGDNEQFF. The CDR3 DNA is TGTGCCAGCAGGCATCGGGGAGGCGACAATGAGCAGTTCTTC. Supplemented by reference TRBV7-6 and TRBJ2-1, the full variable domain reads GAGVSQSPRYKVTKRGQDVALRCDPISGHVSLYWYRQALGQGPEFLTYFNYEAQQDKSGLPNDRFSAERPEGSISTLTIQRTEQRDSAMYRCASRHRGGDNEQFFGPGTRLTVL.

The rearrangement joins TRBV6-5 to TRBJ2-7; 8 bases are a match to TRBD2. V shed 6 bases and J 5 bases; nucleotides not matched to a gene: 12. Per the germline V gene, CDR1 is MNHEY and CDR2 is SVGAGI. CDR3 length: 15 amino acids. CDR3 loop: CASSPSAGGSDEQYF. In nucleotides, the CDR3 is TGTGCCAGCAGCCCCTCCGCGGGGGGTTCCGACGAGCAGTACTTC.

This chain links TRBV4-1 with TRBJ2-7; TRBD1 aligns across 7 bases. The germline gives CDR1 MGHRA, CDR2 YSYEKL. V gave up 0 bases and J gave up 4 bases; unmatched junction bases: 3. The CDR3 has 14 residues. This CDR3 is CASSQDWDSYEQYF. CDR3 coding DNA: TGCGCCAGCAGCCAAGATTGGGACAGTTACGAGCAGTACTTC.

This clonotype was detected only a few times. The V call is TRBV2, the J call TRBJ2-1; TRBD2 matches at 10 bases. This CDR3 is built from 14 residues. Germline loops: CDR1 SNHLY, CDR2 FYNNEI. The junction had 10 bases not matched to a gene; V was cut back by 8 bases and J by 9 bases. CDR3 in DNA: TGTGCCAGCGGCCTAGCGGGAGCTCAGGTTGAGCAGTTCTTC. As protein: CASGLAGAQVEQFF. Full variable domain (missing parts from reference TRBV2 and TRBJ2-1): EPEVTQTPSHQVTQMGQEVILRCVPISNHLYFYWYRQILGQKVEFLVSFYNNEISEKSEIFDDQFSVERPDGSNFTLKIRSTKLEDSAMYFCASGLAGAQVEQFFGPGTRLTVL.

V and J are TRBV7-2 and TRBJ2-1; the match to TRBD2 covers 11 bases. The V and J ends lost 5 bases and 0 bases, in that order; junction bases with no gene match: 9. Germline assignment: CDR1 SGHTA and CDR2 FQGNSA. The CDR3 totals 18 residues. The CDR3 DNA follows: TGTGCCAGCAGCCCCTGGCTAGCGGGAGGCCCCTCCTACAATGAGCAGTTCTTC. It is translated as CASSPWLAGGPSYNEQFF. Based on the CDR3 plus reference TRBV7-2 and TRBJ2-1, the full variable domain is GAGVSQSPSNKVTEKGKDVELRCDPISGHTALYWYRQSLGQGLEFLIYFQGNSAPDKSGLPSDRFSAERTGGSVSTLTIQRTQQEDSAVYLCASSPWLAGGPSYNEQFFGPGTRLTVL.

The chain has TRBV19 and TRBJ1-6; 7 positions match TRBD1. CDR1 and CDR2 (germline): LNHDA, SQIVND (reference sequence). The CDR3 contains 14 residues. The V segment lost 10 bases and the J segment 5 bases; nucleotides outside the gene matches: 8. The CDR3 nucleotides read TGTGCCACCTCGCTCGGGACAGATAATTCACCCCTCCACTTT. It yields the protein CATSLGTDNSPLHF. The variable domain in full, completed from reference TRBV19 and TRBJ1-6, reads DGGITQSPKYLFRKEGQNVTLSCEQNLNHDAMYWYRQDPGQGLRLIYYSQIVNDFQKGDIAEGYSVSREKKESFPLTVTSAQKNPTAFYLCATSLGTDNSPLHFGNGTRLTVT.

This clonotype was counted a few times. This chain links TRBV25-1 with TRBJ2-1, with TRBD1 matching 7 bases. The CDR3 consists of 13 residues. In germline, CDR1 is MGHDK, CDR2 SYGVNS. V was clipped by 8 bases and J by 4 bases; unmatched bases: 5. CDR3 in amino acids: CASGTAEYNEQFF. The CDR3 coding sequence is TGTGCCAGCGGGACAGCAGAATACAATGAGCAGTTCTTC.

This clonotype was detected only a few times. V is TRBV25-1 and J is TRBJ2-3; 9 nucleotides match TRBD2. V lost 6 bases to trimming and J lost 4 bases; unmatched junction nucleotides: 11. The germline V gene has CDR1 MGHDK and CDR2 SYGVNS. This CDR3 is 16 amino acids long. DNA for the CDR3: TGTGCCAGCAGAGGACTAGTGCGGGAGGGCCCAGATACGCAGTATTTT. Translating it yields CASRGLVREGPDTQYF. The full variable domain, in which reference TRBV25-1 and TRBJ2-3 provide the parts outside the CDR3, is EADIYQTPRYLVIGTGKKITLECSQTMGHDKMYWYQQDPGMELHLIHYSYGVNSTEKGDLSSESTVSRIRTEHFPLTLESARPSHTSQYLCASRGLVREGPDTQYFGPGTRLTVL.

V usage is TRBV11-2 and J usage is TRBJ2-7, with D perhaps assigned TRBD1 or TRBD2 (5 bases each). The germline V gene has CDR1 SGHAT and CDR2 FQNNGV. The CDR3 loop spans 16 amino acids. V was pared by 5 bases and J by 4 bases, with 21 bases between. Written as DNA, the CDR3 is TGTGCCAGCAGCACCTTTCTCCGGGACCGGAGATACGAGCAGTACTTC. Its translation is CASSTFLRDRRYEQYF.

This clonotype was seen more than once but under ten times. The chain uses TRBV20-1 and TRBJ2-7; 10 bases fit TRBD1. From germline, CDR1 is DFQATT and CDR2 SNEGSKA (reference sequence). The CDR3 is 17 amino acids. The V segment lost 2 bases and the J segment 2 bases; nucleotides outside the gene matches: 12. The CDR3 loop is CSARKTAGTGVPYEQYF. The CDR3 DNA follows: TGCAGTGCTAGAAAGACCGCGGGGACAGGGGTCCCCTACGAGCAGTACTTC.

This chain uses TRBV9 with TRBJ2-1; unclear D gene. CDR1 is SGDLS and CDR2 is YYNGEE in the germline V gene. The V end lost 0 bases, the J end lost 6 bases, and 10 bases lay between the germline ends. The CDR3 totals 14 residues. The CDR3 DNA is TGTGCCAGCAGCGTAGCTGGTAGAAGCAATGAGCAGTTCTTC. It encodes CASSVAGRSNEQFF. Complete variable domain (other parts from reference TRBV9 and TRBJ2-1): DSGVTQTPKHLITATGQRVTLRCSPRSGDLSVYWYQQSLDQGLQFLIQYYNGEERAKGNILERFSAQQFPDLHSELNLSSLELGDSALYFCASSVAGRSNEQFFGPGTRLTVL.

This clonotype was recorded a few times. This chain uses TRBV7-2 with TRBJ2-3; D uncertain. Germline lookup yields CDR1 SGHTA and CDR2 FQGNSA. The CDR3 consists of 10 residues. V was shortened by 5 bases and J by 10 bases, with 7 bases between the two germline ends. The CDR3 reads CASSGQAQYF. The CDR3 DNA reads TGTGCCAGCAGCGGCCAAGCGCAGTATTTT.

The chain uses TRBV7-2 and TRBJ2-1; TRBD2 aligns across 8 bases. The CDR3 is 14 amino acids. CDR1 SGHTA and CDR2 FQGNSA come from the germline V gene. The V gene end was trimmed by 7 bases and the J gene end by 6 bases; junction bases not matched to a gene: 8. CDR3 DNA sequence: TGTGCCAGCAAGGGGACTAGTCAACGCAATGAGCAGTTCTTC. This codes for CASKGTSQRNEQFF.

This clonotype was detected a few times. The chain recombines TRBV12-3 or TRBV12-4 with TRBJ2-6; D perhaps matches TRBD1 (5 bases). The V end lost 6 bases, the J end lost 0 bases, and 9 bases lay between the germline ends. The CDR3 length is 15 residues. As DNA, the CDR3 is TGTGCCAGCAGCCTACAGGACTCTGGGGCCAACGTCCTGACTTTC. It yields the protein CASSLQDSGANVLTF.

As regards this clonotype: Germline and junction disagree at one end, which may indicate a read error. V is TRBV7-2 and J is TRBJ2-4, with TRBD1 identical over 7 bases. This CDR3 comprises 17 residues. Germline loops: CDR1 SGHTA, CDR2 FQGNSA. This CDR3 reads CASSLRDSQLAKNIQYF. CDR3 in DNA: TGTGCCAGTAGCTTACGGGACAGCCAGCTAGCCAAAAACATTCAGTACTTC.

The rearrangement joins TRBV7-8 to TRBJ2-1; TRBD2 is a possible D gene (6 bases). CDR3 length: 19 residues. V gave up 0 bases and J gave up 6 bases, with 24 bases separating them. CDR1 and CDR2 from the germline V gene are SGHVS and FQNEAQ. CDR3 in amino acids: CASSLALEKGTLTPNEQFF. The CDR3 bases are TGTGCCAGCAGCTTAGCCCTCGAGAAGGGGACTCTGACACCCAATGAGCAGTTCTTC.